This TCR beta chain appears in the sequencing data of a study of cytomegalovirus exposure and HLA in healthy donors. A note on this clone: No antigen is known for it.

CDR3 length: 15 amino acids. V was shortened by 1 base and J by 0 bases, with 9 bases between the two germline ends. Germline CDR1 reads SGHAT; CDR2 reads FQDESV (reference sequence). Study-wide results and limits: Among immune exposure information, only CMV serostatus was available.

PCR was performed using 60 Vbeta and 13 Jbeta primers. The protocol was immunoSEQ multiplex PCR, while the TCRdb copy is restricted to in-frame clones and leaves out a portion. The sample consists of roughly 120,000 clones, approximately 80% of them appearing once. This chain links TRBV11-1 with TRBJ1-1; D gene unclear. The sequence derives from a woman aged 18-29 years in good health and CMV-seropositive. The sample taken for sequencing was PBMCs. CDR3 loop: CASSLVSVMNTEAFF. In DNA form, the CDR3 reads TGTGCCAGCAGCTTAGTGTCCGTTATGAACACTGAAGCTTTCTTT.